This is a list of T cell receptor beta chains from one sample in a study of blood T cell repertoires in COVID-19. Assay: immunoSEQ multiplex PCR; the TCRdb copy retains only in-frame clones and omits some. The sample lists 200,000 to 250,000 clones; 80% were seen once. Sequenced: peripheral blood. These receptors all stem from a human donor in a cohort sampled during active COVID-19. Each CDR3 is given without its conserved first and last residue. Clone size is stated in some rows and not others, as once, few, many or a class when expanded.

TRBV2	TRBJ2-3	.	ASILQGVGSDTQY
TRBV7-3	TRBJ2-1	.	ASSLGHGDNEQF
TRBV10-3	TRBJ2-7	.	AISGRGDRGNEQY
TRBV18	TRBJ1-6	.	ASSPPSGINSPLH
TRBV10-3	TRBJ2-1	.	ANSGESYNEQF
TRBV7-3	TRBJ1-1	.	ASSLTRSNTEAF
TRBV9	TRBJ2-6	.	ASSPPRQDLSGANVLT
TRBV3-1/TRBV3-2	TRBJ2-2	.	ASSQEGTGDGLTGELF
TRBV18	TRBJ1-3	.	ASSLQGASGNTIY
TRBV7-9	TRBJ2-5	.	ASSLFPGETQY
TRBV5-4	TRBJ2-3	many	ASSGELSTDTQY
TRBV10-3	TRBJ1-1	many	AISVPGEGAF